These 3 T cell receptor beta chains share one sample of origin, sequenced in a study of TIL therapy for anti-PD-1-resistant metastatic lung cancer (dated by TCRdb to the early 2020s). Interpreted using the paper, the time point label stands for: pre-treatment sample, taken before nivolumab and TIL therapy. TCR beta CDR3 regions were amplified from genomic DNA by bias-controlled multiplex PCR with the immunoSEQ v3 hsTCRB kit. In TCRdb, the immuneACCESS table is reduced to in-frame sequences with V and J assigned. These tables do not hold every clone; where another copy was compared, an unresolved V gene accounts for under half, and the others remain unexplained. This sample lists tens of thousands of clones; around 76% were detected once. The top ten hold 6% to 8.5% of the sample. The source material was blood, sampled at baseline. The source of these receptors is a person between 30 and 80 years old with non-small cell lung cancer.

The V call is TRBV5-1, the J call TRBJ1-4, with TRBD1 matching over 12 bases. The germline V gene has CDR1 SGHRS and CDR2 YFSETQ. Trimming at V came to 5 bases and at J to 0 bases, leaving 11 bases not matched to a gene. There are 19 residues in the CDR3. CDR3 bases: TGCGCCAGCAGACCGGACCGGGACAGGGGGCTTGCAACTAATGAAAAACTGTTTTTT. Translated: CASRPDRDRGLATNEKLFF.

The V call is TRBV9, the J call TRBJ2-3, with D perhaps matching TRBD1 (5 bases). This CDR3 has 18 residues. V was trimmed by 4 bases and J by 9 bases, leaving 30 bases between them. CDR1 and CDR2 (germline): SGDLS, YYNGEE. CDR3 protein: CASSPRPSGAQSGGTQYF. The CDR3 DNA follows: TGTGCCAGCAGCCCCCGCCCCAGTGGGGCACAGAGTGGTGGCACGCAGTATTTT.

The rearrangement uses TRBV11-2 and TRBJ2-3; 7 nucleotides match TRBD1. The length of the CDR3 is 17 residues. The germline CDR1 and CDR2 sequences are SGHAT and FQNNGV. The trim removed 5 bases at V and 0 bases at J, leaving 11 bases unmatched. CDR3 residues: CASSIRETGSSTDTQYF. The CDR3 DNA sequence: TGTGCCAGCAGCATAAGAGAGACAGGGTCCAGCACAGATACGCAGTATTTT.